Following are 22 T cell receptor beta chains from one sample sequenced in a study of CD8+CD57+ T cells in acquired aplastic anemia. The TCR beta profiling, which covered VDJ combination and CDR3 sequence, was carried out using genomic DNA as the template. TCRdb ran MiXCR on the reads and lists one entry per CDR3 protein. The sample holds 400,000 to 450,000 distinct CDR3 sequences, 55% to 75% seen once. The sequencing sample was made of sorted CD4+, CD8+, or CD8+CD57+ T cells (not recorded which) from PBMCs. The receptors here all came from a human donor in good health, serving as a control.

This chain connects TRBV2 to TRBJ2-3; D not certain. V was clipped by 7 bases and J by 2 bases, with 7 bases between them. The CDR3 loop spans 12 amino acids. Looked up from germline, CDR1 is SNHLY and CDR2 is FYNNEI. Written as DNA, the CDR3 is TGTGCCAGCACCAGGACCACAGATACGCAGTATTTT. This sequence encodes CASTRTTDTQYF.

This clonotype was found many times. J is TRBJ2-1 and V is TRBV9, with D perhaps assigned TRBD1 or TRBD2 (6 bases each). This CDR3 spans 17 amino acids. CDR1 is SGDLS and CDR2 is YYNGEE in the germline V gene. The ends were cut back, 6 bases at V and 6 bases at J, with 25 bases in the middle. CDR3 bases: TGTGCCAGCAACCGACTAGAAGGGGGTTCCCCCGGCAATGAGCAGTTCTTC. Its protein product is CASNRLEGGSPGNEQFF.

Points on this clonotype: An end of the junction differs from the germline gene, which may be a read error. The chain joins TRBV7-2 to TRBJ2-7, with 9 bases fitting TRBD1. Germline V lookup: CDR1 SGHTA, CDR2 FQGNSA. This CDR3 contains 15 residues. DNA for the CDR3: TGTGCCAGCAGTCCAGCGACAGGGGGTGGCGGGGAGCTGTACTTC. Its translation: CASSPATGGGGELYF.

A remark on this clonotype: The CDR3 does not close with the conserved phenylalanine or tryptophan, likely indicating a read error. The limits of the CDR3 on the DNA are not certain, so only TCRdb's listed CDR3 is given. This chain links TRBV7-2 with TRBJ1-5; the table's D gene call, TRBD1, was not cross checked with the DNA. Germline values: CDR1 SGHTA, CDR2 FQGNSA. The CDR3 contains 13 residues when both ends are counted. CDR3 residues: CASSSWTGRVTQY.

Comment on this clonotype: The junction differs from germline at one of its ends, possibly a read error. This chain connects TRBV6-4 to TRBJ2-3; the D is unclear. The CDR3 has 12 residues. Germline V gene sequence: CDR1 MRHNA, CDR2 SNTAGT. The CDR3 region has the DNA TGTGCCGGCAGTGGTGCCACAGATACGCAGTATTTT. Its translation: CAGSGATDTQYF.

The chain links TRBV12-3 or TRBV12-4 to TRBJ1-2; TRBD1 aligns across 7 bases. The CDR3 contains 13 residues. Trimming cost V 7 bases and J 7 bases; bases outside gene matches: 9. CDR3 protein: CASINGTASGYTF. As DNA, the CDR3 is TGTGCCAGCATTAACGGGACAGCCTCTGGCTACACCTTC.

CDR3 amino acids: CASSPNRTSEKLFF. The CDR3 nucleotides are TGCGCCAGCAGCCCGAACCGGACCAGTGAAAAACTGTTTTTT. The chain combines TRBV5-1 with TRBJ1-4; D uncertain. Per the germline V gene, CDR1 is SGHRS and CDR2 is YFSETQ. The CDR3 has 14 residues. V was clipped by 4 bases and J by 7 bases, with 14 bases between them.

As to this clonotype: The conserved phenylalanine or tryptophan is not found at the CDR3 terminus, so this likely reflects a read error. This chain joins TRBV9 and TRBJ2-7; D possibly corresponds to TRBD2 (5 bases). There are 13 residues in the CDR3. CDR1 and CDR2 from the germline V gene are SGDLS and YYNGEE. V lost 5 bases and J lost 9, with 18 bases in between. The CDR3 nucleotides are TGTGCCAGCAGTATCGGGGTACGACACCTGCAGTACATC. Its translation: CASSIGVRHLQYI.

Ten or more counts support this clonotype. The chain recombines TRBV7-9 with TRBJ2-1; D call uncertain. The CDR3 runs to 12 residues. V gave up 1 base and J gave up 10 bases, with 8 bases separating them. Germline V gene data show CDR1 as SEHNR and CDR2 as FQNEAQ (reference sequence). In nucleotides, the CDR3 is TGTGCCAGCAGCTTAGTACCCGAGGAGCAGTTCTTC. Translating gives CASSLVPEEQFF.

V is TRBV9 and J is TRBJ1-1; possibly TRBD1 for D (6 bases). Germline V lookup: CDR1 SGDLS, CDR2 YYNGEE. The CDR3 is 13 amino acids. Trimming took off 2 bases at V and 9 bases at J, with 14 bases between the two ends. The CDR3 here is CASSVTQGRKAFF. CDR3 in DNA: TGTGCCAGCAGCGTTACCCAGGGGAGGAAAGCTTTCTTT.

In regard to this clonotype: Because the CDR3's place on the DNA is in doubt, the DNA is left out and the CDR3 is given as listed by TCRdb. The chain employs TRBV7-9 and TRBJ2-5. The CDR3 length equals 14 residues, ends included. Germline V gene lookup returns CDR1 SEHNR and CDR2 FQNEAQ (reference sequence). CDR3 amino acids: CASSDFYEQYFEPF.

The chain combines TRBV5-1 with TRBJ2-7; D is uncertain. The ends were cut back, 3 bases at V and 3 bases at J, with 13 bases in the middle. There are 14 residues in the CDR3. Per the germline V gene, CDR1 is SGHRS and CDR2 is YFSETQ. As DNA, the CDR3 is TGCGCCAGCAGCTGGGCTGACCCTGGCTACGAGCAGTACTTC. Amino acid sequence: CASSWADPGYEQYF.

This chain links TRBV7-3 with TRBJ2-1, with D perhaps matching TRBD2 (6 bases). Trimming shortened V by 4 bases and J by 16 bases, and 26 bases separated the two germline ends. Germline lookup yields CDR1 SGHTA and CDR2 FQGTGA. The CDR3 has 15 residues. CDR3 nucleotides: TGTGCCAGCAGCTGGTCATCTAGCCGCGGGACCCAGTACTTCTTC. It specifies CASSWSSSRGTQYFF.

This rearrangement joins TRBV29-1 to TRBJ1-3, with D unresolved. V was trimmed by 8 bases and J by 9 bases, leaving 11 bases between them. The CDR3 sequence is 10 residues long. Germline V CDR1 and CDR2: SQVTM, ANQGSEA. This CDR3 is CSSLAFTIYF. The DNA for the CDR3 is TGCAGCAGTTTGGCCTTCACCATATATTTT.

This chain links TRBV7-8 with TRBJ2-3; 11 bases map to TRBD2. Germline V CDR1 and CDR2: SGHVS, FQNEAQ. The CDR3 consists of 18 residues. V gave up 3 bases and J gave up 0 bases; unmatched junction bases: 8. CDR3: CASSLPSSGGASTDTQYF. CDR3 in DNA: TGTGCCAGCAGCTTGCCGAGTAGCGGGGGGGCTAGCACAGATACGCAGTATTTT.

V gene TRBV5-1 combines with J gene TRBJ2-3, with 9 bases fitting TRBD2. Losses at the gene ends were 3 bases for V and 5 bases for J; bases not matched to a gene: 22. Germline CDR1 reads SGHRS; CDR2 reads YFSETQ. The CDR3 contains 20 residues. The CDR3 DNA reads as TGCGCCAGCAGCTCCAATAGCTTCAGGGGTAGGCTAGCGGGACGAGATACGCAGTATTTT. It specifies CASSSNSFRGRLAGRDTQYF. The complete variable domain, with remaining parts taken from reference TRBV5-1 and TRBJ2-3, reads KAGVTQTPRYLIKTRGQQVTLSCSPISGHRSVSWYQQTPGQGLQFLFEYFSETQRNKGNFPGRFSGRQFSNSRSEMNVSTLELGDSALYLCASSSNSFRGRLAGRDTQYFGPGTRLTVL.

Concerning this clonotype itself: A read error may account for a junction end that differs from germline. V and J are TRBV7-4 and TRBJ1-2; no clear D gene. The CDR3 totals 12 residues. CDR1 and CDR2 (germline): SGHVT, SQSDAQ. The CDR3 protein is CASSLVVSGYTF. Here the CDR3 DNA reads TGTGCCAGCAGCTTAGTGGTCTCTGGCTACACGTTC.

In its sample, this clonotype was seen many times. The chain uses TRBV7-2 and TRBJ1-4; no definite D call. The CDR3 is made up of 14 amino acids. Trimming cost V 0 bases and J 2 bases, with 4 bases left between them. Germline CDR1 and CDR2: SGHTA and FQGNSA. As DNA, the CDR3 is TGTGCCAGCAGCTTAGCCAGGACTAATGAAAAACTGTTTTTT. It encodes CASSLARTNEKLFF. Full variable domain (outside the CDR3, taken from reference TRBV7-2 and TRBJ1-4): GAGVSQSPSNKVTEKGKDVELRCDPISGHTALYWYRQSLGQGLEFLIYFQGNSAPDKSGLPSDRFSAERTGGSVSTLTIQRTQQEDSAVYLCASSLARTNEKLFFGSGTQLSVL.

The V call is TRBV9, the J call TRBJ2-5; no definite D call. Looked up from germline, CDR1 is SGDLS and CDR2 is YYNGEE. This CDR3 spans 14 amino acids. The germline V and J ends were trimmed by 3 bases and 5 bases, with 14 bases remaining between them. CDR3: CASSEDGQRETQYF. CDR3 coding DNA: TGTGCCAGCAGCGAGGACGGTCAGCGTGAGACCCAGTACTTC.

The chain uses TRBV7-3 and TRBJ1-1; TRBD1 agrees at 7 bases. Germline CDR1 SGHTA, CDR2 FQGTGA. The junction had 5 bases not matched to a gene; V was cut back by 4 bases and J by 3 bases. The CDR3 length is 14 residues. The CDR3 DNA is TGTGCCAGCAGCTCCACAGGGGATTACACTGAAGCTTTCTTT. Translation: CASSSTGDYTEAFF. The full variable domain, completed using reference TRBV7-3 and TRBJ1-1, is GAGVSQTPSNKVTEKGKYVELRCDPISGHTALYWYRQSLGQGPEFLIYFQGTGAADDSGLPNDRFFAVRPEGSVSTLKIQRTERGDSAVYLCASSSTGDYTEAFFGQGTRLTVV.

In the case of this clonotype: This CDR3 fails to terminate in the conserved phenylalanine or tryptophan, so it likely reflects a read error. Because the CDR3's place on the DNA is in doubt, the DNA is left out and the CDR3 is given as listed by TCRdb. V gene TRBV7-2 combines with J gene TRBJ2-4; the table's D call TRBD2 went unverified against the DNA. From its first to its last residue, the CDR3 has 9 amino acids. Germline CDR1 SGHTA, CDR2 FQGNSA. CDR3 sequence: CASSRTRDV.

V usage is TRBV2 and J usage is TRBJ2-2; 10 bases align to TRBD2. The ends lost 2 bases at V and 6 bases at J; junction bases unmatched: 3. CDR1 is SNHLY, CDR2 FYNNEI, per germline. The CDR3 loop spans 15 amino acids. The CDR3 loop is CASSELAGVAGELFF. CDR3 nucleotide sequence: TGTGCCAGCAGTGAACTAGCGGGGGTGGCCGGGGAGCTGTTTTTT. Full variable domain (remainder filled in from reference TRBV2 and TRBJ2-2): EPEVTQTPSHQVTQMGQEVILRCVPISNHLYFYWYRQILGQKVEFLVSFYNNEISEKSEIFDDQFSVERPDGSNFTLKIRSTKLEDSAMYFCASSELAGVAGELFFGEGSRLTVL.